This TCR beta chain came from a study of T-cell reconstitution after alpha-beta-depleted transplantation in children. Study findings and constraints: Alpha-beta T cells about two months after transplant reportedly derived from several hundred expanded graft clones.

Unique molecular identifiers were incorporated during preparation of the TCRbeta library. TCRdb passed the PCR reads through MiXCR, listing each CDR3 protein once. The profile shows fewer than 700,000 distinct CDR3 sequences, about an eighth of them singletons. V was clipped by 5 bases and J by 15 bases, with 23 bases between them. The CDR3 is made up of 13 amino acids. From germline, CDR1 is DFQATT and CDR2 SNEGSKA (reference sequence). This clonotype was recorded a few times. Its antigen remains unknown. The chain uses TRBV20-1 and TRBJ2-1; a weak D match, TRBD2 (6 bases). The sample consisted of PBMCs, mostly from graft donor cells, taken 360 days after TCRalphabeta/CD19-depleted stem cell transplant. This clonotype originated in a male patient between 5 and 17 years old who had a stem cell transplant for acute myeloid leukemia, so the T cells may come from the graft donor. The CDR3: CSAPWTFGGPLFF. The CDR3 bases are TGCAGTGCTCCTTGGACTTTTGGAGGGCCTTTGTTCTTC.